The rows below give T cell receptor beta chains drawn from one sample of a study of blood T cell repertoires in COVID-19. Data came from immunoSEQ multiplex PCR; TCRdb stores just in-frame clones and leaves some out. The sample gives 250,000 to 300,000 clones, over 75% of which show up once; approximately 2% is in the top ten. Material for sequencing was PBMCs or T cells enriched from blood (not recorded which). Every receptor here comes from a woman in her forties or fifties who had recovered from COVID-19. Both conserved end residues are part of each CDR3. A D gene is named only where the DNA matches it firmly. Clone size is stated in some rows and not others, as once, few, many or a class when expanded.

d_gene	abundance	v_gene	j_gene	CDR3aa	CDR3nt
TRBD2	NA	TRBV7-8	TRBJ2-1	CASALSGILYEQFF	TGTGCCAGCGCCCTAAGCGGGATTCTTTACGAGCAGTTCTTC
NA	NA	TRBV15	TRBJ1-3	CATSSGGLSGNTIYF	TGTGCCACCTCCTCTGGAGGCCTCTCTGGAAACACCATATATTTT
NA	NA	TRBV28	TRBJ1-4	CASSLWGGNEKLFF	TGTGCCAGCAGTTTATGGGGGGGAAATGAAAAACTGTTTTTT
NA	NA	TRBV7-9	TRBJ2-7	CASSLDVGLEQYF	TGTGCCAGCAGCTTAGACGTGGGGCTCGAGCAGTACTTC
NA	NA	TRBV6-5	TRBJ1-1	CASSYEEGYTEAFF	TGTGCCAGCAGTTACGAGGAAGGATACACTGAAGCTTTCTTT
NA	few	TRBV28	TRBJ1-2	CASSLEVPNYGYTF	TGTGCCAGCAGTTTAGAGGTTCCTAACTATGGCTACACCTTC
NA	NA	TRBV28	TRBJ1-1	CAVEGNKNTEAFF	TGTGCCGTGGAGGGAAATAAGAACACTGAAGCTTTCTTT
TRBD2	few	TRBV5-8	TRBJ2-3	CASSRRGLAGITDTQYF	TGTGCCAGCAGCCGCAGGGGACTAGCGGGGATCACAGATACGCAGTATTTT
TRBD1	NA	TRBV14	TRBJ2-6	CASSRDRLTSGANVLTF	TGTGCCAGCAGCCGGGACAGGCTCACCTCTGGGGCCAACGTCCTGACTTTC
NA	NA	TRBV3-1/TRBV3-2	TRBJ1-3	CASSQDVYLSSGNTIYF	TGTGCCAGCAGCCAAGATGTGTACTTAAGCTCTGGAAACACCATATATTTT
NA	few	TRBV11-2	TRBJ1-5	CASSLYSDQPQHF	TGTGCCAGCAGCTTATATTCCGATCAGCCCCAGCATTTT
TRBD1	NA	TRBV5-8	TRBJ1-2	CASTPTGGDGYTF	TGTGCCAGCACCCCCACAGGGGGCGATGGCTACACCTTC
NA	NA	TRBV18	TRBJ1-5	CASSPGAGSNQPQHF	TGTGCCAGCTCACCTGGGGCAGGGAGCAATCAGCCCCAGCATTTT
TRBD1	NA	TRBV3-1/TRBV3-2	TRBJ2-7	CASSVGTVSYEQCF	TGTGCCAGCAGCGTGGGGACAGTCTCCTACGAGCAGTGCTTC
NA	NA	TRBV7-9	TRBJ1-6	CASSLSRPITSPLHF	TGTGCCAGCAGCTTATCTAGGCCCATCACTTCACCCCTCCACTTT
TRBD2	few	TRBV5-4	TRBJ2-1	CASSLEASGSNEQFF	TGTGCCAGCAGCTTAGAGGCTAGCGGGAGCAATGAGCAGTTCTTC
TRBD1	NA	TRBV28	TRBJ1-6	CASLPGGPDSPLHF	TGTGCCAGCCTCCCAGGGGGTCCGGATTCACCCCTCCACTTT
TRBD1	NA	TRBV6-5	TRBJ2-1	CATFITDRAGEQFF	TGTGCCACCTTTATTACAGACAGGGCAGGTGAGCAGTTCTTC
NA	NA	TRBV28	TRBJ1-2	CASSLGLMGGRDWYGYTF	TGTGCCAGCAGTTTAGGCTTAATGGGTGGCAGGGATTGGTATGGCTACACCTTC
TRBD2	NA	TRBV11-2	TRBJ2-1	CASSSPRLALSYNEQFF	TGTGCCAGCAGCTCCCCGAGACTAGCGTTGTCCTACAATGAGCAGTTCTTC
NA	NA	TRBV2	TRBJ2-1	CASSKSEYNEQFF	TGTGCCAGCAGCAAATCGGAGTACAATGAGCAGTTCTTC
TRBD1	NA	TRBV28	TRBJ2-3	CASSSSTGGRDTQYF	TGTGCCAGCAGTTCCTCAACAGGGGGCAGAGATACGCAGTATTTT
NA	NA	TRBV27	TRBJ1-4	CASSLAFGRDDEKLFF	TGTGCCAGCAGTTTAGCCTTTGGCAGGGATGATGAAAAACTGTTTTTT
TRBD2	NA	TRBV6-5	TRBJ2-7	CASSTGTSVHYEQYF	TGTGCCAGCAGCACCGGGACTAGCGTCCACTACGAGCAGTACTTC
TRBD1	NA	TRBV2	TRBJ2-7	CASQDRVGAGSYEQYF	TGTGCCAGCCAGGACAGGGTGGGGGCTGGCTCCTACGAGCAGTACTTC
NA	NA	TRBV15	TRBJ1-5	CATSRDQRSNQPQHF	TGTGCCACCAGCAGAGATCAGCGGAGCAATCAGCCCCAGCATTTT
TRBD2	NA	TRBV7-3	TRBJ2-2	CASSLQAGGNTGELFF	TGTGCCAGCAGCTTACAAGCGGGAGGGAACACCGGGGAGCTGTTTTTT
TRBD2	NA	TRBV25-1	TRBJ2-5	CASGLAGGRGETQYF	TGTGCCAGCGGCTTAGCGGGAGGGAGGGGAGAGACCCAGTACTTC
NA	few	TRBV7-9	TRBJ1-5	CASSSQGGQPQHF	TGTGCCAGCAGCTCCCAGGGAGGTCAGCCCCAGCATTTT
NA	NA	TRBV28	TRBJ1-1	CASSLTGTTEAFF	TGTGCCAGCAGTTTAACAGGGACCACTGAAGCTTTCTTT
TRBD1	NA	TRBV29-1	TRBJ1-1	CSAERGQGNTEAFF	TGCAGCGCCGAGAGGGGACAGGGGAACACTGAAGCTTTCTTT
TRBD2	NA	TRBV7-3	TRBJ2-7	CASSLDGTSGTYEQYF	TGTGCCAGCAGCTTAGACGGGACTAGCGGGACCTACGAGCAGTACTTC
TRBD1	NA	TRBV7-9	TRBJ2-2	CASSLAGTANTGELFF	TGTGCCAGCAGCTTAGCGGGGACAGCGAACACCGGGGAGCTGTTTTTT
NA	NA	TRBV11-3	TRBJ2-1	CASSSKVGGDNEQFF	TGTGCCAGCAGCTCAAAGGTTGGGGGCGACAATGAGCAGTTCTTC
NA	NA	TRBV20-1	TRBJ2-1	CSAIIGNEQFF	TGCAGTGCTATAATCGGGAATGAGCAGTTCTTC
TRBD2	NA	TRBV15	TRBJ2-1	CATSRGLPGRDEQFF	TGTGCCACCAGCAGGGGATTACCGGGGAGGGATGAGCAGTTCTTC
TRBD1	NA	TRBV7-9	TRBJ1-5	CASTTGVQPQHF	TGTGCCAGCACGACAGGGGTTCAGCCCCAGCATTTT
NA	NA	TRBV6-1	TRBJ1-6	CASSDRGRHSYNSPLHF	TGTGCCAGCAGTGATCGAGGGAGGCACTCCTATAATTCACCCCTCCACTTT
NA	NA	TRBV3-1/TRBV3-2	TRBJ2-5	CASRGGGETQYF	TGTGCCAGCAGAGGGGGGGGAGAGACCCAGTACTTC
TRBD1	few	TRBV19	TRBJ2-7	CASSRQGGQVWEQYF	TGTGCCAGTAGTAGACAGGGGGGGCAGGTTTGGGAGCAGTACTTC
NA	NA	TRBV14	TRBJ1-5	CASSQGQGSNQPQHF	TGTGCCAGCAGCCAAGGCCAGGGAAGCAATCAGCCCCAGCATTTT